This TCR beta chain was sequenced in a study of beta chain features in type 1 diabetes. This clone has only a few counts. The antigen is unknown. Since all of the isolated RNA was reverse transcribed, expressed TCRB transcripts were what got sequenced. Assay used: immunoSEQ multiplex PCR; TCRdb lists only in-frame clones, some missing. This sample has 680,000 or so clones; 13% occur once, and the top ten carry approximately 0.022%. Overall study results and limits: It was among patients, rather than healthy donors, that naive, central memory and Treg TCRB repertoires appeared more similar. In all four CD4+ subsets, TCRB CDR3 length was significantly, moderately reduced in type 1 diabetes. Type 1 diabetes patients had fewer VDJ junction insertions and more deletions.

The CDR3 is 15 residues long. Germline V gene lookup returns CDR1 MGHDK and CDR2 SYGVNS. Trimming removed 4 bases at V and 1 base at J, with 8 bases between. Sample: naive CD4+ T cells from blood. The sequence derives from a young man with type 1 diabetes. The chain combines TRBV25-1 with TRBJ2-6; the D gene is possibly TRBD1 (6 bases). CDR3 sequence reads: CASSARGSGANVLTF. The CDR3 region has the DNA TGTGCCAGCAGTGCCAGGGGATCTGGGGCCAACGTCCTGACTTTC.